The 23 T cell receptor beta chains listed next were all sequenced from one sample in a study of blood T cell repertoires in COVID-19. Some clones are missing from TCRdb's copy, which holds only in-frame ones; the method was immunoSEQ multiplex PCR. The table lists about 160,000 clones, about 74% of them singletons. The sample was peripheral blood. The source is a man aged 55 to 70 with acute or convalescent COVID-19.

The rearrangement joins TRBV25-1 to TRBJ1-2; D ambiguous. CDR3 size: 13 residues. Trimming took off 8 bases at V and 1 base at J, with 11 bases between the two ends. From germline, CDR1 is MGHDK and CDR2 SYGVNS. CDR3 protein: CASRTGNNYGYTF. CDR3 coding DNA: TGTGCCAGCCGGACGGGGAATAACTATGGCTACACCTTC.

This chain joins TRBV5-1 and TRBJ1-1; 8 positions agree with TRBD1. V gave up 1 base and J gave up 3 bases; unmatched junction bases: 5. The CDR3 length is 15 residues. In germline, CDR1 is SGHRS, CDR2 YFSETQ. The CDR3 nucleotides are TGCGCCAGCAGCTTGCAGGGGGCGCCGGACACTGAAGCTTTCTTT. This sequence encodes CASSLQGAPDTEAFF.

Only one count was recorded for this clone. This sequence joins TRBV24-1 and TRBJ2-1; 8 bases align to TRBD1. Per germline, CDR1 KGHDR and CDR2 SFDVKD. V dropped 6 bases and J dropped 10; count of bases not matched to a gene: 13. This CDR3 has 15 residues. CDR3 nucleotides: TGTGCCACCAGTACAGGGGGACGCCAATATGGGGAGCAGTTCTTC. Translated, it gives CATSTGGRQYGEQFF.

V and J are TRBV19 and TRBJ2-2, with D tentatively TRBD1 (6 bases). Trimming took off 5 bases at V and 3 bases at J, with 16 bases between the two ends. This CDR3 is 16 amino acids long. Germline V lookup: CDR1 LNHDA, CDR2 SQIVND (reference sequence). This chain's CDR3 is CASSSLGAWDTGELFF. In nucleotides, the CDR3 is TGTGCCAGTAGTTCATTGGGGGCGTGGGACACCGGGGAGCTGTTTTTT. The variable domain in full, with the rest retrieved from reference TRBV19 and TRBJ2-2, is DGGITQSPKYLFRKEGQNVTLSCEQNLNHDAMYWYRQDPGQGLRLIYYSQIVNDFQKGDIAEGYSVSREKKESFPLTVTSAQKNPTAFYLCASSSLGAWDTGELFFGEGSRLTVL.

The chain combines TRBV30 with TRBJ1-2, with 7 bases aligning to TRBD1. Germline V lookup: CDR1 GTSNPN, CDR2 SVGIG (reference sequence). This CDR3 is built from 15 residues. The ends lost 2 bases at V and 5 bases at J; junction bases unmatched: 11. CDR3 DNA: TGTGCCTGGAGTCGAACCACAGGGGACCCATATGGCTACACCTTC. This codes for CAWSRTTGDPYGYTF.

The chain has TRBV6-5 and TRBJ1-1; D is possibly TRBD1 (6 bases). CDR1 MNHEY and CDR2 SVGAGI come from the germline V gene. Trimming pared 7 bases from V and 5 bases from J, leaving 17 bases between. The CDR3 contains 14 residues. The CDR3 nucleotides read TGTGCCAGCACCCCCCAGGGGTGGGATACTGAAGCTTTCTTT. This encodes CASTPQGWDTEAFF.

The chain links TRBV25-1 to TRBJ1-1; TRBD1 matches 9 bases. Per germline, CDR1 MGHDK and CDR2 SYGVNS. Trimming cost V 3 bases and J 3 bases; bases outside gene matches: 5. The length of the CDR3 is 15 residues. The CDR3 region has the DNA TGTGCCAGCAGTGAGCCGGGACAGGGTTACACTGAAGCTTTCTTT. Its protein is CASSEPGQGYTEAFF.

The chain links TRBV19 to TRBJ1-5; D is possibly TRBD1 (5 bases). The CDR3 totals 17 residues. Germline values: CDR1 LNHDA, CDR2 SQIVND (reference sequence). The V gene lost 5 bases and the J gene lost 0 bases, with 17 bases spanning the gap. The CDR3 DNA reads as TGTGCCAGTAGTGGGCAGACCAGGGAATCTAGCAATCAGCCCCAGCATTTT. This gives the protein CASSGQTRESSNQPQHF. Variable domain in full (rest from reference TRBV19 and TRBJ1-5): DGGITQSPKYLFRKEGQNVTLSCEQNLNHDAMYWYRQDPGQGLRLIYYSQIVNDFQKGDIAEGYSVSREKKESFPLTVTSAQKNPTAFYLCASSGQTRESSNQPQHFGDGTRLSIL.

The V and J genes are TRBV5-1 and TRBJ2-7; perhaps TRBD2 as D (5 bases). Germline lookup yields CDR1 SGHRS and CDR2 YFSETQ. Trimming left V 2 bases short and J 2 bases short, with 14 bases between. CDR3 length equals 15 residues. Written as DNA, the CDR3 is TGCGCCAGCAGCTTAGGGAGCGGAACCCCCTACGAGCAGTACTTC. Its protein product is CASSLGSGTPYEQYF.

The chain has TRBV3-1 (or the pseudogene TRBV3-2) and TRBJ1-6, with D maybe TRBD1 (5 bases). The CDR3 spans 13 residues. The V gene's germline CDR1 is LGHDT and CDR2 YNNKEL (reference sequence). Trimming left V 4 bases short and J 8 bases short, with 9 bases between. The CDR3 sequence: CASSPRGDSPLHF. CDR3 bases: TGTGCCAGCAGCCCTAGGGGTGATTCACCCCTCCACTTT.

The V call is TRBV25-1, the J call TRBJ2-7; 9 bases match TRBD1. The CDR3 spans 14 residues. Germline values: CDR1 MGHDK, CDR2 SYGVNS. The V and J ends lost 4 bases and 0 bases, in that order; junction bases with no gene match: 1. The CDR3 here is CASSGQGGSYEQYF. As DNA, the CDR3 is TGTGCCAGCAGTGGACAGGGGGGCTCCTACGAGCAGTACTTC.

The chain has TRBV5-6 and TRBJ2-3; a possible D gene is TRBD1 (5 bases). Germline V gene sequence: CDR1 SGHDT, CDR2 YYEEEE. With 4 bases removed from V and 6 bases from J, the gap between germline ends came to 9 bases. This CDR3 is 12 amino acids long. The CDR3 reads CASSLTDDTQYF. The CDR3, as DNA: TGTGCCAGCAGCCTGACAGATGATACGCAGTATTTT.

This chain links TRBV5-6 with TRBJ1-1; possible D gene TRBD1, 6 bases. Germline CDR1 reads SGHDT; CDR2 reads YYEEEE. The CDR3 loop spans 13 amino acids. Trimming shortened V by 3 bases and J by 6 bases, and 12 bases separated the two germline ends. This chain's CDR3 is CASSSTGSAEAFF. The DNA for the CDR3 is TGTGCCAGCAGCTCTACAGGGTCCGCTGAAGCTTTCTTT. The variable domain in full, completed from reference TRBV5-6 and TRBJ1-1, reads DAGVTQSPTHLIKTRGQQVTLRCSPKSGHDTVSWYQQALGQGPQFIFQYYEEEERQRGNFPDRFSGHQFPNYSSELNVNALLLGDSALYLCASSSTGSAEAFFGQGTRLTVV.

The chain employs TRBV10-3 and TRBJ2-4, with a tentative D call TRBD1 (6 bases). This CDR3 comprises 13 residues. Germline CDR1 ENHRY, CDR2 SYGVKD. With 6 bases removed from V and 5 bases from J, the gap between germline ends came to 11 bases. The CDR3 spells CAIRGDKENIQYF. CDR3 bases: TGTGCCATCAGGGGGGACAAAGAAAACATTCAGTACTTC.

The CDR3 loop is CASSEAAGGLNTGELFF. The CDR3 region has the DNA TGTGCCAGCAGTGAAGCGGCAGGGGGCCTGAACACCGGGGAGCTGTTTTTT. The gene calls are TRBV6-1 and TRBJ2-2, with 8 bases aligning to TRBD1. V shed 0 bases and J 1 base; nucleotides not matched to a gene: 4. Germline V lookup: CDR1 MNHNS, CDR2 SASEGT. The CDR3 totals 17 residues.

The chain carries TRBV4-2 and TRBJ2-5; tentative D call: TRBD1 (6 bases). Trimming cost V 3 bases and J 5 bases, with 16 bases left between them. CDR1 and CDR2 (germline): LGHNA, YNFKEQ. The CDR3 is made up of 15 amino acids. CDR3 coding DNA: TGTGCCAGCAGCCAGGACAGAGGCGGGTGGGAGACCCAGTACTTC. This translates into CASSQDRGGWETQYF.

The chain links TRBV13 to TRBJ2-5; 7 bases line up with TRBD1. The CDR3 runs 14 residues. CDR1 is PRHDT, CDR2 FYEKMQ, per germline (reference sequence). Trimming took 5 bases from V and 13 from J; bases not matched to a gene: 16. This CDR3 reads CASSHPGQPRSLYF. The DNA of the CDR3 is TGTGCCAGCAGCCACCCGGGACAGCCGCGAAGTCTGTACTTC.

J is TRBJ2-5 and V is TRBV5-1; 8 nucleotides agree with TRBD2. With 2 bases clipped from V and 5 bases from J, the junction kept 5 bases outside the gene matches. Per the germline V gene, CDR1 is SGHRS and CDR2 is YFSETQ. This CDR3 has 14 residues. The CDR3 DNA reads TGCGCCAGCAGCTTAAATGGCGGGGGGGAGACCCAGTACTTC. This sequence encodes CASSLNGGGETQYF.

This clone was observed a single time. The CDR3 DNA follows: TGTGCCAGCAGCTTAGTGGCGGGGTCCTACAATGAGCAGTTCTTC. Encoded protein: CASSLVAGSYNEQFF. The V and J genes are TRBV7-8 and TRBJ2-1, with a tentative D call TRBD2 (6 bases). Germline CDR1 and CDR2: SGHVS and FQNEAQ. V was cut by 1 base and J by 1 base, with 8 bases left in between. The length of the CDR3 is 15 residues.

V and J are TRBV9 and TRBJ1-2, with D perhaps matching TRBD1 (6 bases). The germline gives CDR1 SGDLS, CDR2 YYNGEE. Trimming shortened V by 0 bases and J by 4 bases, and 13 bases separated the two germline ends. The length of the CDR3 is 15 residues. The CDR3 spells CASSVGDRSFYGYTF. DNA for the CDR3: TGTGCCAGCAGCGTAGGCGACAGGAGTTTCTATGGCTACACCTTC.

V is TRBV10-2 and J is TRBJ2-7; 9 bases align to TRBD1. Looked up from germline, CDR1 is WSHSY and CDR2 is SAAADI. The CDR3 is made up of 13 amino acids. Germline trimming cut 7 bases from V and 6 bases from J; bases unmatched to any gene: 7. CDR3 region: CASIGTGNIEQYF. The CDR3 DNA reads as TGCGCCAGCATCGGGACAGGGAATATCGAGCAGTACTTC.

The chain employs TRBV10-3 and TRBJ1-2; 7 bases are shared with TRBD1. Unmatched junction bases numbered 6, after V lost 0 bases and J lost 8 bases. Germline CDR1 ENHRY, CDR2 SYGVKD. The CDR3 loop spans 14 amino acids. The CDR3 reads CAISESRGRSGYTF. DNA for the CDR3: TGTGCCATCAGTGAGTCAAGGGGGCGGTCAGGCTACACCTTC.

This rearrangement joins TRBV30 to TRBJ1-1; D gene ambiguous. The CDR3 is 12 amino acids. Trimming pared 3 bases from V and 0 bases from J, leaving 5 bases between. The germline V gene has CDR1 GTSNPN and CDR2 SVGIG (reference sequence). CDR3 DNA sequence: TGTGCCTGGAGCCGTATGAACACTGAAGCTTTCTTT. Translation gives CAWSRMNTEAFF.